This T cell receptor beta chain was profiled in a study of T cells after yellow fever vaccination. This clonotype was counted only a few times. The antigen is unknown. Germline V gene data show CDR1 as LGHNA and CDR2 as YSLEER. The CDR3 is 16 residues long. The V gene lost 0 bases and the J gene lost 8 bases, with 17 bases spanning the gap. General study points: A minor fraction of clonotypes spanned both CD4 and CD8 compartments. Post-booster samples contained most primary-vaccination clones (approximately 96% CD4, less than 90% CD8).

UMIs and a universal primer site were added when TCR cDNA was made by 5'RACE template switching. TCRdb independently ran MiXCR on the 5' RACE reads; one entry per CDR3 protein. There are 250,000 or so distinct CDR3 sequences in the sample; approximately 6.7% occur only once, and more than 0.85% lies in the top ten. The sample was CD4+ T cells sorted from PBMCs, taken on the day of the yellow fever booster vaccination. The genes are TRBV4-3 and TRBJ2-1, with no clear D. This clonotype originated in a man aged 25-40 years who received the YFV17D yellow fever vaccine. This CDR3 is CASSQERDNSWDEQFF. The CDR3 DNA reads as TGCGCCAGCAGCCAAGAGCGCGACAACAGTTGGGATGAGCAGTTCTTC.